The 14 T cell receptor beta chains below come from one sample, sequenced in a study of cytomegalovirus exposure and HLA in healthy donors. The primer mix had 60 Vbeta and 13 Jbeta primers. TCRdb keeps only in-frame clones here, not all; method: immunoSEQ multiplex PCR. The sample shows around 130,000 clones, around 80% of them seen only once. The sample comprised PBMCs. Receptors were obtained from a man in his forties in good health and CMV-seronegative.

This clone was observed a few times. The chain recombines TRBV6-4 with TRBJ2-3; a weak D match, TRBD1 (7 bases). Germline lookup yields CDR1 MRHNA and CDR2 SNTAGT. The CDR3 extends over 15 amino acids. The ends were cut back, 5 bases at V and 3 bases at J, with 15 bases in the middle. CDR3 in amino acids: CASSTDQGGTDTQYF. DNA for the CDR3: TGTGCCAGCAGTACAGACCAGGGGGGTACAGATACGCAGTATTTT.

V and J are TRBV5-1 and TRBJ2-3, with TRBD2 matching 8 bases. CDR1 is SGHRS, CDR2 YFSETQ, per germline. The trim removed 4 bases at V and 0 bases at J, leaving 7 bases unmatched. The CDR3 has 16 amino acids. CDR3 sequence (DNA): TGCGCCAGCAGCGCCGGACTAGCAGCTAGCACAGATACGCAGTATTTT. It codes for CASSAGLAASTDTQYF.

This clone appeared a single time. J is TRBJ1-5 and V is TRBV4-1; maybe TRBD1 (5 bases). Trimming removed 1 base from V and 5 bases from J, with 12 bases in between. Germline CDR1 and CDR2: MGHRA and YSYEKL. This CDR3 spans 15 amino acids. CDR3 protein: CASSQVQGEHQPQHF. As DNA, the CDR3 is TGCGCCAGCAGCCAAGTTCAAGGGGAACATCAGCCCCAGCATTTT.

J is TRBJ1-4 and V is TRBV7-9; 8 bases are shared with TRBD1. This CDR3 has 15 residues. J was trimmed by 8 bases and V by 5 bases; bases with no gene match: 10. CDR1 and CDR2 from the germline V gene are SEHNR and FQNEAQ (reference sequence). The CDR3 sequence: CASSGGQGGIEKLFF. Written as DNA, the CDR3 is TGTGCCAGCAGCGGCGGACAGGGAGGGATAGAAAAACTGTTTTTT.

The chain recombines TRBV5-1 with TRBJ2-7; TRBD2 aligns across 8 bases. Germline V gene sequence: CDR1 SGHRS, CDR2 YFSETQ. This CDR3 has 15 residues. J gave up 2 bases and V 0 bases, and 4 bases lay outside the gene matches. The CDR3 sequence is CASSLGSGIPYEQYF. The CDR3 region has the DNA TGCGCCAGCAGCTTGGGTAGCGGGATTCCCTACGAGCAGTACTTC.

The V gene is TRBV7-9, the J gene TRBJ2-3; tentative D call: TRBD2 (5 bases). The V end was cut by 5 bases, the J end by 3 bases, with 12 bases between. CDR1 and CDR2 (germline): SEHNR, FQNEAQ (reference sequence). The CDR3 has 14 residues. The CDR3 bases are TGTGCCAGCAGCCATAACGGGGATACAGATACGCAGTATTTT. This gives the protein CASSHNGDTDTQYF.

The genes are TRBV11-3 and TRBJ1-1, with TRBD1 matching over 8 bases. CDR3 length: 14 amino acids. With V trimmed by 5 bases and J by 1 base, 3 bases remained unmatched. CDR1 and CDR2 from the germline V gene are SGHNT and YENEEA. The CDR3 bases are TGTGCCAGCAGCGGTGGGACAGGGAACACTGAAGCTTTCTTT. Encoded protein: CASSGGTGNTEAFF.

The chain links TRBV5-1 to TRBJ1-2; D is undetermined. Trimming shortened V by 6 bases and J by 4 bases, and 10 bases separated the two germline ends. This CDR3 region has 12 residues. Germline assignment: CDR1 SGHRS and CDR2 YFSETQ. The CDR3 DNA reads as TGCGCCAGCACCGGGGAATCCTATGGCTACACCTTC. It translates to CASTGESYGYTF.

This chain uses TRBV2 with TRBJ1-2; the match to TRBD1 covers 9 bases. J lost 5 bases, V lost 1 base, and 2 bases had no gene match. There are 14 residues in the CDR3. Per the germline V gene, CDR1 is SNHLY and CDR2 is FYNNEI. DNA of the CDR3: TGTGCCAGCAGTGAAGGGACAGGGGTTTATGGCTACACCTTC. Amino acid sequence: CASSEGTGVYGYTF.

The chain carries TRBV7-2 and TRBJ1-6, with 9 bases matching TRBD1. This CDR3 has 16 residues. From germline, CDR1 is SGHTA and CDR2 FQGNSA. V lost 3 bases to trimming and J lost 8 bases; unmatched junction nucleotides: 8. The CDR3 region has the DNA TGTGCCAGCAGCTTGAAGGGCCGGGACAGGGATTCACCCCTCCACTTT. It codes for CASSLKGRDRDSPLHF.

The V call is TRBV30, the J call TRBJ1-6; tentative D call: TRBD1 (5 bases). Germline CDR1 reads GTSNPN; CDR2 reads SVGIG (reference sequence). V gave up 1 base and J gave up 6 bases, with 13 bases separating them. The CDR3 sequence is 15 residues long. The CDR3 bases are TGTGCCTGGAGTGGTAGGCCGGGGGTTAATTCACCCCTCCACTTT. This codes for CAWSGRPGVNSPLHF. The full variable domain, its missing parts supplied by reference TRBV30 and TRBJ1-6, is SQTIHQWPATLVQPVGSPLSLECTVEGTSNPNLYWYRQAAGRGLQLLFYSVGIGQISSEVPQNLSASRPQDRQFILSSKKLLLSDSGFYLCAWSGRPGVNSPLHFGNGTRLTVT.

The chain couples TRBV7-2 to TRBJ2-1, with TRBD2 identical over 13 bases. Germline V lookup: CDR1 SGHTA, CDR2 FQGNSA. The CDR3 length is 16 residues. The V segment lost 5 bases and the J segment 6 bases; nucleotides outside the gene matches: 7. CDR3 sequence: CASSGTSGGARNEQFF. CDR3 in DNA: TGTGCCAGCAGCGGCACTAGCGGGGGGGCTCGCAATGAGCAGTTCTTC.

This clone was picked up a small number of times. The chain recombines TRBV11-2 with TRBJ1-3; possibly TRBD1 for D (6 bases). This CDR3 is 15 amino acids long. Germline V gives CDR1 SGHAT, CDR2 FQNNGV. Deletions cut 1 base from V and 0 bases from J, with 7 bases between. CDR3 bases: TGTGCCAGCAGCTTAGCGGGACACTCTGGAAACACCATATATTTT. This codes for CASSLAGHSGNTIYF.

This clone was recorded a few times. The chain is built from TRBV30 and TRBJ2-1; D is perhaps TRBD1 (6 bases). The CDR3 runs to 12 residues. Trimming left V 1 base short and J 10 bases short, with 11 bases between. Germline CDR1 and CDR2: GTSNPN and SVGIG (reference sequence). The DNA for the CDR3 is TGTGCCTGGAGTGCAAGCGACAGGGAGCAGTTCTTC. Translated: CAWSASDREQFF.